Following are 17 T cell receptor beta chains from one sample sequenced in a study of T cells in localized non-small cell lung cancer. Repertoires were generated with immunoSEQ multiplex PCR, while TCRdb's copy carries only in-frame clones and drops some. The repertoire consists of about 47,000 clones, with around 83% occurring once and the leading ten covering 2.5%. The sample in question was PBMCs, obtained before any cancer treatment. The receptor set was obtained from a man aged 35-75 years with stage II lung adenocarcinoma.

The gene calls are TRBV6-6 and TRBJ1-1; D call uncertain. CDR3 length: 13 residues. Germline loops: CDR1 MNHNY, CDR2 SVGAGI (reference sequence). The germline V and J ends were trimmed by 4 bases and 1 base, with 7 bases remaining between them. CDR3 amino acids: CASSWVGNTEAFF. The CDR3 bases are TGTGCCAGCAGTTGGGTGGGGAACACTGAAGCTTTCTTT.

This clone was detected a few times. This rearrangement joins TRBV2 to TRBJ1-4, with D hard to call. V was clipped by 8 bases and J by 5 bases, with 9 bases between them. Germline CDR1 reads SNHLY; CDR2 reads FYNNEI. The CDR3 contains 12 residues. The CDR3 DNA reads TGTGCCAGCGGACGGAACAATGAAAAACTGTTTTTT. It translates to CASGRNNEKLFF. Complete variable domain (other parts from reference TRBV2 and TRBJ1-4): EPEVTQTPSHQVTQMGQEVILRCVPISNHLYFYWYRQILGQKVEFLVSFYNNEISEKSEIFDDQFSVERPDGSNFTLKIRSTKLEDSAMYFCASGRNNEKLFFGSGTQLSVL.

The rearrangement links TRBV5-8 to TRBJ2-3, with D hard to call. This CDR3 has 14 residues. The germline V gene has CDR1 SGHTS and CDR2 YDEGEE. V was cut by 4 bases and J by 2 bases, with 11 bases left in between. CDR3 coding DNA: TGTGCCAGCAGCACCGAAGGCTCCACAGATACGCAGTATTTT. Its protein product is CASSTEGSTDTQYF. Looking up the rest from reference TRBV5-8 and TRBJ2-3 gives the full variable domain: EAGVTQSPTHLIKTRGQQATLRCSPISGHTSVYWYQQALGLGLQFLLWYDEGEERNRGNFPPRFSGRQFPNYSSELNVNALELEDSALYLCASSTEGSTDTQYFGPGTRLTVL.

The chain combines TRBV25-1 with TRBJ1-3; maybe TRBD1 (6 bases). This CDR3 comprises 15 residues. V dropped 6 bases and J dropped 3 bases, with 15 bases sitting between them. Germline-derived CDR1 and CDR2 are MGHDK and SYGVNS. The CDR3, as DNA: TGTGCCAGCAGCCTTATGACAGGATTTGGAAACACCATATATTTT. Protein sequence: CASSLMTGFGNTIYF.

The J gene is TRBJ2-7, the V gene TRBV7-3, with unresolved D. V was shortened by 5 bases and J by 6 bases, with 14 bases between the two germline ends. Germline CDR1 is SGHTA and CDR2 is FQGTGA. The CDR3 length is 13 residues. Here the CDR3 reads CASSTGPSLEQYV. For the CDR3, the DNA is TGTGCCAGCAGCACCGGCCCTTCTCTCGAGCAGTACGTC.

The DNA for the CDR3 is TGTGCCAGCATATTGGCCGGGGGACGGGGGACAGATACGCAGTATTTT. Protein sequence: CASILAGGRGTDTQYF. The chain uses TRBV5-5 and TRBJ2-3; TRBD2 is a possible D gene (6 bases). Germline V gene lookup returns CDR1 SGHKS and CDR2 YYEKEE (reference sequence). Trimming took 6 bases from V and 3 from J, leaving 20 bases between them. CDR3 length equals 16 residues.

V is TRBV6-5 and J is TRBJ1-6; D is undetermined. Germline V gene data show CDR1 as MNHEY and CDR2 as SVGAGI. V was clipped by 8 bases and J by 8 bases, with 16 bases between them. CDR3 length equals 14 residues. The chain's CDR3 is CASRGGRTYSPLHF. CDR3 nucleotide sequence: TGTGCCAGCCGTGGAGGACGGACTTATTCACCCCTCCACTTT.

This chain links TRBV5-4 with TRBJ1-4; 9 bases are shared with TRBD1. The CDR3 sequence is 15 residues long. CDR1 and CDR2 (germline): SGHNT, YYREEE (reference sequence). V lost 2 bases to trimming and J lost 7 bases; unmatched junction nucleotides: 6. The CDR3 region is CASSLHRGLGEKLFF. The CDR3 DNA follows: TGTGCCAGCAGCTTACACAGGGGGCTGGGTGAAAAACTGTTTTTT.

The V gene is TRBV11-2, the J gene TRBJ2-7; D possibly corresponds to TRBD2 (5 bases). The germline V gene has CDR1 SGHAT and CDR2 FQNNGV. This CDR3 is built from 12 residues. V lost 4 bases, J lost 1 base, and 5 bases lay in between. This CDR3 is CASSSGSYEQYV. The CDR3 DNA sequence: TGTGCCAGCAGCTCGGGGTCCTACGAGCAGTACGTC.

J is TRBJ2-7 and V is TRBV9, with a weak D call TRBD1 (7 bases). Germline CDR1 and CDR2: SGDLS and YYNGEE. This CDR3 contains 14 residues. Trimming took 3 bases from V and 4 from J, leaving 14 bases between them. CDR3 nucleotides: TGTGCCAGCAGCGCAGGGGGGTCCTGGTACGAGCAGTACTTC. Amino acids: CASSAGGSWYEQYF. The full variable domain, completed using reference TRBV9 and TRBJ2-7, is DSGVTQTPKHLITATGQRVTLRCSPRSGDLSVYWYQQSLDQGLQFLIQYYNGEERAKGNILERFSAQQFPDLHSELNLSSLELGDSALYFCASSAGGSWYEQYFGPGTRLTVT.

The chain joins TRBV6-5 to TRBJ1-1, with D maybe TRBD1 (5 bases). The CDR3 runs to 14 residues. CDR1 and CDR2 (germline): MNHEY, SVGAGI. V lost 6 bases and J lost 5, with 16 bases in between. DNA of the CDR3: TGTGCCAGCAGGGTACAGGCTCAGGATACTGAAGCTTTCTTT. It codes for CASRVQAQDTEAFF.

The CDR3 protein is CASSAQGQGTEKLFF. For the CDR3, the DNA is TGTGCCAGCAGTGCTCAGGGACAGGGAACAGAGAAACTGTTTTTT. The chain has TRBV6-1 and TRBJ1-4, with TRBD1 matching over 9 bases. After removal of 4 bases from V and 11 bases from J, the junction contained 11 bases not matched to a gene. This CDR3 comprises 15 residues. CDR1 and CDR2 from the germline V gene are MNHNS and SASEGT.

V and J are TRBV19 and TRBJ1-6; no firm D call. The germline V gene has CDR1 LNHDA and CDR2 SQIVND (reference sequence). V was pared by 5 bases and J by 7 bases, with 6 bases between. This CDR3 contains 12 residues. DNA of the CDR3: TGTGCCAGTAGTTACGGGAATTCACCCCTCCACTTT. Amino acids: CASSYGNSPLHF.

The chain links TRBV28 to TRBJ2-6; D remains unclear. Trimming removed 8 bases at V and 4 bases at J, with 9 bases between. CDR1 is MDHEN, CDR2 SYDVKM, per germline. This CDR3 is 13 amino acids long. CDR3 coding DNA: TGTGCCAGCTCCCTAGGGGGGGCCAACGTCCTGACTTTC. Protein: CASSLGGANVLTF.

This rearrangement joins TRBV2 to TRBJ1-2; D may be TRBD1 (6 bases). The germline CDR1 and CDR2 sequences are SNHLY and FYNNEI. Trimming took off 6 bases at V and 5 bases at J, with 16 bases between the two ends. This CDR3 region has 14 residues. CDR3 nucleotides: TGTGCCAGCAGGTCAGGGGTTAATCCGTATGGCTACACCTTC. This encodes CASRSGVNPYGYTF. The whole variable domain, filled in from reference TRBV2 and TRBJ1-2, reads EPEVTQTPSHQVTQMGQEVILRCVPISNHLYFYWYRQILGQKVEFLVSFYNNEISEKSEIFDDQFSVERPDGSNFTLKIRSTKLEDSAMYFCASRSGVNPYGYTFGSGTRLTVV.

The V call is TRBV14, the J call TRBJ1-2, with D tentatively TRBD1 (6 bases). The germline gives CDR1 SGHDN, CDR2 FVKESK. The CDR3 is made up of 16 amino acids. V was clipped by 1 base and J by 2 bases, with 14 bases between them. CDR3 residues: CASSQAPTGTNYGYTF. In nucleotides, the CDR3 is TGTGCCAGCAGCCAAGCTCCGACAGGAACGAACTATGGCTACACCTTC.

The V gene is TRBV19, the J gene TRBJ1-1; no clear D. This CDR3 spans 17 amino acids. Trimming pared 3 bases from V and 1 base from J, leaving 18 bases between. Germline V gene data show CDR1 as LNHDA and CDR2 as SQIVND (reference sequence). The CDR3 DNA reads TGTGCCAGTAGTATCAGGTCAATCACTCGGGGGAACACTGAAGCTTTCTTT. Protein sequence: CASSIRSITRGNTEAFF.